The clone carrying this TCR beta chain was observed many times. This specimen comes from a study of T-cell reconstitution after alpha-beta-depleted transplantation in children. The CDR3 is 15 residues long. The V end was cut by 0 bases, the J end by 0 bases, with 12 bases between. CDR1 and CDR2 (germline): DFQATT, SNEGSKA (reference sequence). During its preparation, the TCRbeta library received unique molecular identifiers. MiXCR, applied by TCRdb to the PCR reads, yields one record per CDR3 protein. The sample holds about 110,000 distinct CDR3 sequences, about 9.4% seen once. The TCR was taken from a human donor who donated a stem cell graft to a child with acute lymphoblastic leukemia. Here the sequenced sample was PBMCs from the stem cell graft donor, taken from the stem cell graft. The genes are TRBV20-1 and TRBJ2-7; D unresolved. For the CDR3, the DNA is TGCAGTGCTAGAGACCGTAGCTCCAGCTCCTACGAGCAGTACTTC. Residues: CSARDRSSSSYEQYF.